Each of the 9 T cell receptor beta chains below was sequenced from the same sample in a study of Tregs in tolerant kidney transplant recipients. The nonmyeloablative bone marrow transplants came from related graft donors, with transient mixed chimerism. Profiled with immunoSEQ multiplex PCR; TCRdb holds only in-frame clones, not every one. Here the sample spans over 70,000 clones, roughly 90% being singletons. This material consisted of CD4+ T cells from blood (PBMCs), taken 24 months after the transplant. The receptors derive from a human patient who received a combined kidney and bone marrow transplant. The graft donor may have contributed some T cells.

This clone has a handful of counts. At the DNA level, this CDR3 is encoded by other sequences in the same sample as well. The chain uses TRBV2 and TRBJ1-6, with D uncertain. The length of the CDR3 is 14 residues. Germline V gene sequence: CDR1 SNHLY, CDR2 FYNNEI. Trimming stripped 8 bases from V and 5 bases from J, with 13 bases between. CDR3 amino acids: CASQLYRNNSPLHF. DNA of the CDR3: TGTGCCAGCCAGTTGTACCGAAATAATTCACCCCTCCACTTT. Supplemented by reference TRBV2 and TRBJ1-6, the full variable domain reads EPEVTQTPSHQVTQMGQEVILRCVPISNHLYFYWYRQILGQKVEFLVSFYNNEISEKSEIFDDQFSVERPDGSNFTLKIRSTKLEDSAMYFCASQLYRNNSPLHFGNGTRLTVT.

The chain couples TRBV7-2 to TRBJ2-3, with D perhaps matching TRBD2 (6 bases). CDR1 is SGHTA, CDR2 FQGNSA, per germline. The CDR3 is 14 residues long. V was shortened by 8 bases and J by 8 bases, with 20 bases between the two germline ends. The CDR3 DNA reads TGTGCCAGCCAATTAAGGGAGGCCCGGGGTACGCAGTATTTT. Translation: CASQLREARGTQYF. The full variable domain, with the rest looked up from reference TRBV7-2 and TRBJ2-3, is GAGVSQSPSNKVTEKGKDVELRCDPISGHTALYWYRQSLGQGLEFLIYFQGNSAPDKSGLPSDRFSAERTGGSVSTLTIQRTQQEDSAVYLCASQLREARGTQYFGPGTRLTVL.

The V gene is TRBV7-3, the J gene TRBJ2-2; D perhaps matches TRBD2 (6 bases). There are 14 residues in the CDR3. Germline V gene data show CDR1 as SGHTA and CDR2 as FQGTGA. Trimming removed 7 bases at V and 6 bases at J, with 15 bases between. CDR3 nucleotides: TGTGCCAGCACCCCACATGGGGAGGCCGGGGAGCTGTTTTTT. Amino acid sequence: CASTPHGEAGELFF.

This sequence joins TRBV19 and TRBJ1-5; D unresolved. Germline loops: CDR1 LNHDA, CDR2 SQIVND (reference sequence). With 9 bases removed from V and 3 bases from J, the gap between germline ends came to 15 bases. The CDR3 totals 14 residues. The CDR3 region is CASQLSGSNQPQHF. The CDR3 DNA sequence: TGTGCCAGCCAACTTTCAGGATCCAATCAGCCCCAGCATTTT.

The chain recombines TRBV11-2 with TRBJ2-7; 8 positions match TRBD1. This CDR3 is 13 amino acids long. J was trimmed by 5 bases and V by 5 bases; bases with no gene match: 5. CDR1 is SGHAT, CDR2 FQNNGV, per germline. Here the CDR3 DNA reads TGTGCCAGCAGCCGGACAGGGATCGACGAGCAGTACTTC. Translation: CASSRTGIDEQYF.

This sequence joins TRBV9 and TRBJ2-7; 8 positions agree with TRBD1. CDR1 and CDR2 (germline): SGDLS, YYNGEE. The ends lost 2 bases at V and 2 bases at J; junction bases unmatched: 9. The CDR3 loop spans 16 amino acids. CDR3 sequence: CASSVTGVTPPYEQYF. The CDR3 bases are TGTGCCAGCAGCGTGACAGGGGTCACACCTCCCTACGAGCAGTACTTC.

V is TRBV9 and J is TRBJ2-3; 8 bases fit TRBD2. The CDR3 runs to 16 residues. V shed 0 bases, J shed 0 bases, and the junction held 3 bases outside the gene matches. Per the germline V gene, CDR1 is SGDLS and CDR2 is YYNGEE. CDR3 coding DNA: TGTGCCAGCAGCGTAGGGATAGCGGGGAGCACAGATACGCAGTATTTT. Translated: CASSVGIAGSTDTQYF.

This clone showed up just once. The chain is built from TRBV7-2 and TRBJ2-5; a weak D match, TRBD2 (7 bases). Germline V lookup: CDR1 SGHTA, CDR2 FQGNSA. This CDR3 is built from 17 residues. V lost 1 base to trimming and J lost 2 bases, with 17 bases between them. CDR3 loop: CASSLGAVGGPQETQYF. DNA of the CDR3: TGTGCCAGCAGCTTAGGGGCAGTCGGGGGGCCTCAAGAGACCCAGTACTTC.

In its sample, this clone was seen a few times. The CDR3: CASSDRDRGRYEQYF. CDR3 DNA: TGTGCCAGCAGCGACCGGGACAGGGGGCGATACGAGCAGTACTTC. V gene TRBV7-2 combines with J gene TRBJ2-7, with 12 nucleotides matching TRBD1. V was clipped by 5 bases and J by 4 bases; unmatched bases: 6. Germline lookup yields CDR1 SGHTA and CDR2 FQGNSA. The CDR3 runs to 15 residues. Drawing the rest from reference TRBV7-2 and TRBJ2-7, the complete variable domain is GAGVSQSPSNKVTEKGKDVELRCDPISGHTALYWYRQSLGQGLEFLIYFQGNSAPDKSGLPSDRFSAERTGGSVSTLTIQRTQQEDSAVYLCASSDRDRGRYEQYFGPGTRLTVT.